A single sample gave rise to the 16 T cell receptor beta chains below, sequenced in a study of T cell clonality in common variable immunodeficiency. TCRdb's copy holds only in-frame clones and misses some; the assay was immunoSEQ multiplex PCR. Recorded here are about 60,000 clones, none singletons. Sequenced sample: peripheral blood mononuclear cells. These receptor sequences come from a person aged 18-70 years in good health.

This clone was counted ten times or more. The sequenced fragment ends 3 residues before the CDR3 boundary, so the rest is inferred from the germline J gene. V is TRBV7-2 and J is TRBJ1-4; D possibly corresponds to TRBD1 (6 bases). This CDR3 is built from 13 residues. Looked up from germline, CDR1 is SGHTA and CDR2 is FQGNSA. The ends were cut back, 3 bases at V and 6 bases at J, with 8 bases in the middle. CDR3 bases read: TGTGCCAGCAGCTTCTACAGGGATGAAAAA. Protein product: CASSFYRDEK. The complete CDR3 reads CASSFYRDEKLFF.

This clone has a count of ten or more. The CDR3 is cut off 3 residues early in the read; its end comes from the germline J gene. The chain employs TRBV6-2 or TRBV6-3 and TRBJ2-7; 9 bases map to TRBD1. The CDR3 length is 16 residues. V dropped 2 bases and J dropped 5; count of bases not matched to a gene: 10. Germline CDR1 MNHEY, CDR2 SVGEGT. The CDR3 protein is CASSYPPGTGHNEQYF. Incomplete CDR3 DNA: TGTGCCAGCAGTTACCCGCCCGGGACAGGGCACAACGAG.

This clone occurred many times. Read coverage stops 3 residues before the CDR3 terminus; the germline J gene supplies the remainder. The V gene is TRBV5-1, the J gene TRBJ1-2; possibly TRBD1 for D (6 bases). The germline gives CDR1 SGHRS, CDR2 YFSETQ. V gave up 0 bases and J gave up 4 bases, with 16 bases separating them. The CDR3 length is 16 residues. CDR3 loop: CASSLGSTGVAYGYTF. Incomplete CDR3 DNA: TGCGCCAGCAGCTTGGGGTCGACAGGAGTCGCCTATGGC.

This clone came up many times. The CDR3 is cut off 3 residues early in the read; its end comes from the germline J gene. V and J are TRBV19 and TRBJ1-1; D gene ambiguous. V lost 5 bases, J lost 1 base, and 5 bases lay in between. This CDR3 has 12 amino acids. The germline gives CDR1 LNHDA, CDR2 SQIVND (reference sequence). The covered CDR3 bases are TGTGCCAGTAGTCGACAGAACACTGAA. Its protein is CASSRQNTE. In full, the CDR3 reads CASSRQNTEAFF.

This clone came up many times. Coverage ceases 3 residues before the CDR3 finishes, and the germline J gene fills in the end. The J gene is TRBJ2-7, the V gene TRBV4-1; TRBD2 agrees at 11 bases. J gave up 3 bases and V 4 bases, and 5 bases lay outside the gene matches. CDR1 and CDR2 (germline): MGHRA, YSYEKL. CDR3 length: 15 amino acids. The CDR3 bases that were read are TGCGCCAGCAGCCGACTAGGGACTAGCGGCTACGAG. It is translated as CASSRLGTSGYE. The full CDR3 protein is CASSRLGTSGYEQYF.

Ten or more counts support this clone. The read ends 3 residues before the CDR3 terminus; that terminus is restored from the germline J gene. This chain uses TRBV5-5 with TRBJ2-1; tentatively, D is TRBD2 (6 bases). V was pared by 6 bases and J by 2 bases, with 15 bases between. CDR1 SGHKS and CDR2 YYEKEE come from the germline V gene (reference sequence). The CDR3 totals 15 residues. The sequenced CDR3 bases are TGTGCCAGCATCCGGTCTGGGGGGACCTACAATGAG. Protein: CASIRSGGTYNE. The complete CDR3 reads CASIRSGGTYNEQFF.

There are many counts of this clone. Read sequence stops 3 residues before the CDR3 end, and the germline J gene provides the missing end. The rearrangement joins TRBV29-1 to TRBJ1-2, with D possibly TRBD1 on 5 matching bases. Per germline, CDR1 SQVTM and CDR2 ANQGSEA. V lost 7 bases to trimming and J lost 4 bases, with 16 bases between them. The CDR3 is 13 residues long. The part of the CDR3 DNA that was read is TGCAGCGCCTTGGACACAGACCTCTATGGC. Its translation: CSALDTDLYG. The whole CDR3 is CSALDTDLYGYTF.

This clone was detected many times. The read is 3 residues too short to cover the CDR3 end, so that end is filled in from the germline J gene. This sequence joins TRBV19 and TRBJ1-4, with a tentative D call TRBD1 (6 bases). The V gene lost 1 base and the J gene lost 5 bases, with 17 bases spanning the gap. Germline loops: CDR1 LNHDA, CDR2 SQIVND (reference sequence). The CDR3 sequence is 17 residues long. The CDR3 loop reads CASSIARGGAFNEKLFF. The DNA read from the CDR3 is TGTGCCAGTAGTATAGCCCGAGGGGGGGCCTTCAATGAAAAA.

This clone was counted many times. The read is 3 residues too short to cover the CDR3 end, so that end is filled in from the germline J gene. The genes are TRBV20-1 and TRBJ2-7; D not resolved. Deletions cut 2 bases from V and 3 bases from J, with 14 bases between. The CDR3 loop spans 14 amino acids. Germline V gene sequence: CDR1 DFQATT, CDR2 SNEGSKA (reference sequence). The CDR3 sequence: CSARTSKSSYEQYF. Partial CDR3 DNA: TGCAGTGCTAGAACCAGTAAGTCGAGCTACGAG.

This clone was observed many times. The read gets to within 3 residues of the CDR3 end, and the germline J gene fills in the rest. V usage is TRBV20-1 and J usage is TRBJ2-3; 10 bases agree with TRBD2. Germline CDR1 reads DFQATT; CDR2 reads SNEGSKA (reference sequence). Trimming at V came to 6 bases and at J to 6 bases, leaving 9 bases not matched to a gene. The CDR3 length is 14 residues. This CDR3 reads CSALPTSGRDTQYF. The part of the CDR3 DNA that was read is TGCAGTGCCTTACCGACTAGCGGGCGGGATACG.

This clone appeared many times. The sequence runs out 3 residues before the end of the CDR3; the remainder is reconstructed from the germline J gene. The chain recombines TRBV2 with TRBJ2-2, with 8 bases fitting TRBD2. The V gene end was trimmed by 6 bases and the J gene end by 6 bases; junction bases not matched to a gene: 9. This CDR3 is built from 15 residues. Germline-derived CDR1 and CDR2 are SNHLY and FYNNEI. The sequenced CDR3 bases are TGTGCCAGCAGCCGGGGGGGTCGGATCGCCGGGGAG. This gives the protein CASSRGGRIAGE. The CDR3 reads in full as CASSRGGRIAGELFF.

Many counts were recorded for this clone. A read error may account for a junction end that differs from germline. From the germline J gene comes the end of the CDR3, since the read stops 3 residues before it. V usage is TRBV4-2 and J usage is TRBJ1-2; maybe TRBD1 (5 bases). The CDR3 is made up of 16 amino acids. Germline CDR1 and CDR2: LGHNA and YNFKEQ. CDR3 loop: CASSRQKQGSIRGYTF. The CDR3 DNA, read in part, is TGCGCCAGCAGCCGCCAAAAGCAGGGTTCGATTCGTGGC.

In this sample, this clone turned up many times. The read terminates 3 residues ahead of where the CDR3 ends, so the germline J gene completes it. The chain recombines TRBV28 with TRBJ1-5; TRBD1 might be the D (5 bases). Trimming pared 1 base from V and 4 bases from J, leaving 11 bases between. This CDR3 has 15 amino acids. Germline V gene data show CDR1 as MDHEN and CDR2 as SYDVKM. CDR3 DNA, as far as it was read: TGTGCCAGCAGTTTATTCGGGGGGGAGAATCAGCCC. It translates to CASSLFGGENQP. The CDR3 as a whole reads CASSLFGGENQPQHF.

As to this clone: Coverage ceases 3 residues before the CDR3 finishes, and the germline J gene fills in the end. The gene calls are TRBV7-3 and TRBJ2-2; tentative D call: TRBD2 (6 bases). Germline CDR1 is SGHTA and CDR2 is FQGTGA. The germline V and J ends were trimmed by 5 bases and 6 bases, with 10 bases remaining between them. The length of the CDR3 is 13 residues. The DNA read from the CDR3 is TGTGCCAGCAGCCCAAGACTAGCCGGGGAG. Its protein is CASSPRLAGE. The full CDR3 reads CASSPRLAGELFF.

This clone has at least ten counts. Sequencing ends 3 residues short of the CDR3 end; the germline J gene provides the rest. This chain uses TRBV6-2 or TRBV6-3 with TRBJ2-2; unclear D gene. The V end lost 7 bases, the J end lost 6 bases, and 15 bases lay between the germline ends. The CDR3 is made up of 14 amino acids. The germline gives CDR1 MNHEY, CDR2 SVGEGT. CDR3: CASTSPAMAGELFF. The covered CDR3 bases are TGTGCCAGCACCTCCCCCGCTATGGCCGGGGAG.

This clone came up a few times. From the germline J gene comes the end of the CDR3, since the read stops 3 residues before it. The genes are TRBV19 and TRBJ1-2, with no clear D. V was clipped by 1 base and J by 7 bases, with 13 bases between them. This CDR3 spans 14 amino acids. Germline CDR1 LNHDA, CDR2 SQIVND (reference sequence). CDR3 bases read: TGTGCCAGTAGTATAGCCCTGTTCGGGGTTGGC. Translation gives CASSIALFGVG. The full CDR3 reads CASSIALFGVGYTF.